This section outlines one TCR beta chain sequence together with its context. This sample was included in a study of blood T cell repertoires in COVID-19. V lost 8 bases and J 0 bases, leaving 11 bases between the germline ends. The CDR3 spans 14 residues. Germline V CDR1 and CDR2: MNHNS, SASEGT. Using immunoSEQ multiplex PCR, the repertoire was profiled, and TCRdb retains in-frame clones only, with some absent. The sample lists 92,000 or so clones, 60% to 80% occurring once. The chain recombines TRBV6-1 with TRBJ1-5; D is ambiguous. Source material: peripheral blood. The sequence came from a woman older than 75 with acute or convalescent COVID-19. The CDR3 nucleotides read TGTGCCAGCTCATACGGGGATAGCAATCAGCCCCAGCATTTT. It translates to CASSYGDSNQPQHF.